This T cell receptor (beta chain) derives from a study of cytomegalovirus exposure and HLA in healthy donors. The protocol was immunoSEQ multiplex PCR, while the TCRdb copy is restricted to in-frame clones and leaves out a portion. Here the sample spans about 250,000 clones, roughly 87% being singletons. Germline-derived CDR1 and CDR2 are SEHNR and FQNEAQ (reference sequence). The CDR3 totals 13 residues. V was trimmed by 5 bases and J by 8 bases, leaving 13 bases between them. The source of this sequence is a man between 18 and 35 years old in good health and CMV-seropositive. The V call is TRBV7-9, the J call TRBJ2-1; D remains ambiguous. The sequencing input was PBMCs. The CDR3 reads CASSLTTKDEQFF. In nucleotides, the CDR3 is TGTGCCAGCAGCCTTACCACCAAGGATGAGCAGTTCTTC.